This T cell receptor (beta chain) was captured in a study of T cells after somatic rescue of genetic block. The table came from immunoSEQ multiplex PCR; TCRdb's copy has only in-frame clones and leaves some out. The sample lists more than 65,000 clones, approximately 91% occurring once. Trimming took off 1 base at V and 4 bases at J, with 13 bases between the two ends. CDR1 and CDR2 from the germline V gene are MNHNY and SVGAGI (reference sequence). The CDR3 has 15 residues. This receptor was taken from a man aged 25-40 years. The chain has TRBV6-6 and TRBJ1-2; D is uncertain. Source material: peripheral blood mononuclear cells (PBMCs). Written as DNA, the CDR3 is TGTGCCAGCAGTTACTTTGGGGTCAGCGGCTATGGCTACACCTTC. Amino acid sequence: CASSYFGVSGYGYTF.